These 25 T cell receptor beta chains came from one sample sequenced in a study of T cell responses to AZD1222 COVID-19 vaccine. Here immunoSEQ multiplex PCR was the method, and the copy in TCRdb shows in-frame clones only, minus some. The sample lists roughly 150,000 clones; around 85% were seen once. The sample in question was peripheral blood, obtained 28 days after the second AZD1222 dose. Receptors were obtained from an adult who received the AZD1222 COVID-19 vaccine.

The CDR3 loop reads CASSLEIGQRSYEQYF. Written as DNA, the CDR3 is TGCGCCAGCAGCTTGGAAATTGGACAGCGATCCTACGAGCAGTACTTC. This chain links TRBV5-1 with TRBJ2-7; the D gene is possibly TRBD1 (6 bases). V dropped 0 bases and J dropped 1 base, with 14 bases sitting between them. This CDR3 region has 16 residues. Germline loops: CDR1 SGHRS, CDR2 YFSETQ.

The rearrangement joins TRBV19 to TRBJ1-3; 7 positions agree with TRBD1. CDR3 length: 15 amino acids. After removal of 3 bases from V and 0 bases from J, the junction contained 2 bases not matched to a gene. The V gene's germline CDR1 is LNHDA and CDR2 SQIVND (reference sequence). CDR3 nucleotides: TGTGCCAGTAGTATTGGGACAGACTCTGGAAACACCATATATTTT. Protein product: CASSIGTDSGNTIYF.

The genes are TRBV5-1 and TRBJ1-6, with 8 bases matching TRBD1. Per germline, CDR1 SGHRS and CDR2 YFSETQ. The CDR3 extends over 15 amino acids. After removal of 1 base from V and 7 bases from J, the junction contained 4 bases not matched to a gene. The CDR3: CASSLQGALNSPLHF. CDR3 nucleotide sequence: TGCGCCAGCAGCTTGCAGGGGGCCCTGAATTCACCCCTCCACTTT.

The V and J genes are TRBV6-1 and TRBJ1-4; D is undetermined. This CDR3 spans 14 amino acids. The germline CDR1 and CDR2 sequences are MNHNS and SASEGT. Deletions cut 2 bases from V and 6 bases from J, with 10 bases between. The CDR3 DNA sequence: TGTGCCAGCAGTGAATACGGCCCACATGAAAAACTGTTTTTT. This gives the protein CASSEYGPHEKLFF.

This clone appeared a few times. This chain links TRBV6-5 with TRBJ1-3; D is uncertain. The CDR3 is made up of 15 amino acids. V was shortened by 5 bases and J by 1 base, with 12 bases between the two germline ends. Germline V gene lookup returns CDR1 MNHEY and CDR2 SVGAGI. The CDR3 DNA sequence: TGTGCCAGCAGTCTAGGGCCAGCGTCTGGAAACACCATATATTTT. Its translation is CASSLGPASGNTIYF.

The CDR3 sequence is CASSQGGAGTGELFF. The CDR3 DNA reads TGCGCCAGCAGCCAAGGAGGGGCAGGGACCGGGGAGCTGTTTTTT. The chain employs TRBV4-3 and TRBJ2-2; D may be TRBD1 or TRBD2 (5 bases each). Trimming removed 1 base at V and 5 bases at J, with 11 bases between. The CDR3 runs 15 residues. Germline values: CDR1 LGHNA, CDR2 YSLEER.

This sequence joins TRBV11-2 and TRBJ2-2; tentatively, D is TRBD1 (5 bases). This CDR3 has 14 amino acids. Per the germline V gene, CDR1 is SGHAT and CDR2 is FQNNGV. The ends were cut back, 5 bases at V and 2 bases at J, with 9 bases in the middle. CDR3 residues: CASSPGHNTGELFF. CDR3 nucleotides: TGTGCCAGCAGCCCCGGACACAACACCGGGGAGCTGTTTTTT.

The chain uses TRBV5-6 and TRBJ2-1, with 7 bases aligning to TRBD1. The CDR3 sequence is 13 residues long. Germline trimming cut 5 bases from V and 6 bases from J; bases unmatched to any gene: 5. In germline, CDR1 is SGHDT, CDR2 YYEEEE. The CDR3 coding sequence is TGTGCCAGCAGACTGGACAGGTTCAATGAGCAGTTCTTC. Protein product: CASRLDRFNEQFF.

The chain is built from TRBV4-1 and TRBJ2-1; the D is unclear. Trimming cost V 3 bases and J 6 bases, with 12 bases left between them. This CDR3 region has 14 residues. Per the germline V gene, CDR1 is MGHRA and CDR2 is YSYEKL. The chain's CDR3 is CASSHGRTGNEQFF. The CDR3 nucleotides read TGCGCCAGCAGCCACGGAAGGACGGGCAATGAGCAGTTCTTC.

The V gene is TRBV19, the J gene TRBJ1-1; 10 bases are a match to TRBD1. Trimming at V came to 1 base and at J to 2 bases, leaving 1 base not matched to a gene. This CDR3 comprises 15 residues. The V gene's germline CDR1 is LNHDA and CDR2 SQIVND (reference sequence). As DNA, the CDR3 is TGTGCCAGTAGTATAGGGACAGGGGGTAACACTGAAGCTTTCTTT. Its translation is CASSIGTGGNTEAFF.

The chain carries TRBV6-1 and TRBJ2-3; 9 bases are shared with TRBD2. Trimming took 2 bases from V and 6 from J; bases not matched to a gene: 9. The CDR3 sequence is 16 residues long. Germline V gives CDR1 MNHNS, CDR2 SASEGT. As DNA, the CDR3 is TGTGCCAGCAGTGAATCCCCGGCGGGGGGGCCCGATACGCAGTATTTT. Protein: CASSESPAGGPDTQYF.

This clone has just one count. The chain is built from TRBV2 and TRBJ2-7; no firm D call. Germline loops: CDR1 SNHLY, CDR2 FYNNEI. The CDR3 spans 12 residues. Trimming removed 6 bases from V and 6 bases from J, with 12 bases in between. CDR3 bases: TGTGCCAGCAGCCCAGACCTCGGCGAGCAGTACTTC. Translating gives CASSPDLGEQYF.

The genes are TRBV9 and TRBJ2-7; 11 bases match TRBD2. Per germline, CDR1 SGDLS and CDR2 YYNGEE. The CDR3 loop spans 15 amino acids. Trimming cost V 4 bases and J 3 bases; bases outside gene matches: 6. The CDR3 nucleotides are TGTGCCAGCAGCCCAGGGGGGACTAGCGGCTACGAGCAGTACTTC. Its protein is CASSPGGTSGYEQYF.

V gene TRBV5-4 combines with J gene TRBJ1-2; D may be TRBD1 (6 bases). The germline CDR1 and CDR2 sequences are SGHNT and YYREEE (reference sequence). V was cut by 4 bases and J by 3 bases, with 13 bases left in between. CDR3 length: 14 residues. The CDR3 is CASSPSGTHYGYTF. The CDR3 DNA sequence: TGTGCCAGCAGCCCGTCCGGGACACACTATGGCTACACCTTC. Full variable domain (rest looked up from reference TRBV5-4 and TRBJ1-2): ETGVTQSPTHLIKTRGQQVTLRCSSQSGHNTVSWYQQALGQGPQFIFQYYREEENGRGNFPPRFSGLQFPNYSSELNVNALELDDSALYLCASSPSGTHYGYTFGSGTRLTVV.

The chain links TRBV25-1 to TRBJ1-1; D is unclear. Per germline, CDR1 MGHDK and CDR2 SYGVNS. V dropped 2 bases and J dropped 1 base, with 5 bases sitting between them. The CDR3 spans 13 residues. The CDR3 nucleotides are TGTGCCAGCAGTGAACTCGGGAACACTGAAGCTTTCTTT. Amino acids: CASSELGNTEAFF.

The chain links TRBV28 to TRBJ1-2, with D possibly matching TRBD1 (5 bases). Germline V gene data show CDR1 as MDHEN and CDR2 as SYDVKM. Trimming took off 5 bases at V and 2 bases at J, with 12 bases between the two ends. The CDR3 extends over 14 amino acids. The CDR3 DNA follows: TGTGCCAGCAGTCCGTGGGGGAGCAACTATGGCTACACCTTC. The encoded protein is CASSPWGSNYGYTF.

The chain recombines TRBV6-5 with TRBJ1-2, with 7 positions matching TRBD1. The germline CDR1 and CDR2 sequences are MNHEY and SVGAGI. The CDR3 sequence is 13 residues long. J gave up 4 bases and V 7 bases, and 6 bases lay outside the gene matches. The CDR3 reads CASTGGKFYGYTF. Written as DNA, the CDR3 is TGTGCCAGCACAGGGGGAAAGTTCTATGGCTACACCTTC.

CDR3 coding DNA: TGTGCCAGCAGCCCAAAACGGACTCGATCCTACGAGCAGTACTTC. Amino acid sequence: CASSPKRTRSYEQYF. The gene calls are TRBV7-2 and TRBJ2-7, with D possibly TRBD2 on 5 matching bases. In germline, CDR1 is SGHTA, CDR2 FQGNSA. The V end was cut by 5 bases, the J end by 1 base, with 15 bases between. The CDR3 has 15 residues.

This clone showed up just once. The genes are TRBV4-2 and TRBJ1-2; no firm D call. Deletions cut 3 bases from V and 2 bases from J, with 1 base between. Germline assignment: CDR1 LGHNA and CDR2 YNFKEQ. The CDR3 totals 11 residues. This chain's CDR3 is CASSQNYGYTF. The DNA for the CDR3 is TGTGCCAGCAGCCAGAACTATGGCTACACCTTC.

This rearrangement joins TRBV5-1 to TRBJ2-3; 9 bases agree with TRBD2. This CDR3 is built from 16 residues. Per the germline V gene, CDR1 is SGHRS and CDR2 is YFSETQ. V lost 1 base to trimming and J lost 1 base; unmatched junction nucleotides: 4. CDR3 sequence: CASSLQASGGTDTQYF. CDR3 bases: TGCGCCAGCAGCTTGCAGGCTAGCGGGGGCACAGATACGCAGTATTTT.

The chain couples TRBV5-4 to TRBJ2-5; D may correspond to TRBD1 or TRBD2 (5 bases each). V lost 0 bases and J 5 bases, leaving 8 bases between the germline ends. CDR1 and CDR2 (germline): SGHNT, YYREEE (reference sequence). There are 13 residues in the CDR3. CDR3 DNA sequence: TGTGCCAGCAGCTTGGCCGAGGGGGAGACCCAGTACTTC. This codes for CASSLAEGETQYF.

The DNA of the CDR3 is TGTGCCAGCACCGTTGGGGGACTCACCGAGCAGTACTTC. It yields the protein CASTVGGLTEQYF. The J gene is TRBJ2-7, the V gene TRBV5-5, with D maybe TRBD2 (6 bases). Per the germline V gene, CDR1 is SGHKS and CDR2 is YYEKEE (reference sequence). The V end lost 6 bases, the J end lost 6 bases, and 16 bases lay between the germline ends. The CDR3 runs 13 residues. Full variable domain (rest looked up from reference TRBV5-5 and TRBJ2-7): DAGVTQSPTHLIKTRGQQVTLRCSPISGHKSVSWYQQVLGQGPQFIFQYYEKEERGRGNFPDRFSARQFPNYSSELNVNALLLGDSALYLCASTVGGLTEQYFGPGTRLTVT.

The gene calls are TRBV19 and TRBJ2-1; 11 nucleotides line up with TRBD2. The CDR3 runs to 16 residues. J gave up 4 bases and V 4 bases, and 6 bases lay outside the gene matches. Germline-derived CDR1 and CDR2 are LNHDA and SQIVND (reference sequence). In nucleotides, the CDR3 is TGTGCCAGTAGTACCAGTAGCGGGGGGGCTTACAATGAGCAGTTCTTC. Residues: CASSTSSGGAYNEQFF. Full variable domain (rest looked up from reference TRBV19 and TRBJ2-1): DGGITQSPKYLFRKEGQNVTLSCEQNLNHDAMYWYRQDPGQGLRLIYYSQIVNDFQKGDIAEGYSVSREKKESFPLTVTSAQKNPTAFYLCASSTSSGGAYNEQFFGPGTRLTVL.

The CDR3, as DNA: TGTGCCAGCGGTTCAGGGACAGGTAACACAGATACGCAGTATTTT. Protein: CASGSGTGNTDTQYF. The chain links TRBV7-9 to TRBJ2-3; TRBD1 matches at 8 bases. From germline, CDR1 is SEHNR and CDR2 FQNEAQ (reference sequence). This CDR3 has 15 residues. The junction had 9 bases not matched to a gene; V was cut back by 8 bases and J by 2 bases.

The chain employs TRBV6-4 and TRBJ2-2, with D perhaps given as TRBD1 or TRBD2 (5 bases each). Germline-derived CDR1 and CDR2 are MRHNA and SNTAGT. CDR3 length: 13 residues. V was clipped by 5 bases and J by 6 bases, with 10 bases between them. The CDR3 bases are TGTGCCAGCAGTAAGAGGGACGCCGGGGAGCTGTTTTTT. Its protein is CASSKRDAGELFF.